Included here is one TCR beta chain sequence, with context. The table lists this clonotype with a few counts. Its target antigen remains unknown. Base quality data are lacking; no much larger clone is found one base away. To demonstrate the VDJtools post-analysis software, TCR beta repertoires were profiled from the peripheral blood of 10 to 15 young patients with multiple sclerosis. The patients with multiple sclerosis were children and adolescents between 6 and 15 years of age. The V end loses 5 bases and the J end loses 7 bases, and a stretch of 21 bases separates them. The CDR3 spans 16 residues, from the cysteine through the phenylalanine. Only the CDR3 portion is preserved as DNA: 48 bases, with reading frame beginning at the first base. CDR1 SGHTA and CDR2 FQGNSA are derived from the germline V gene. The data were obtained in a study of post-analysis software for immune sequencing data (dated by TCRdb to the mid-2010s). Notes on the research overall: Disease courses on record covered relapsing-remitting, secondary progressive and progressive-relapsing multiple sclerosis, though some patients had no subtype annotation. Patient repertoires were compared against roughly 11 previously published healthy control repertoires from donors aged 6 to 25 years. A subset of samples was prepared in parallel using single-end sample barcoding, then pooled and co-amplified after Illumina adapter ligation. Broader findings and caveats from the paper: Direct clustering with F measure revealed strong co-clustering of samples prepared in the same batch, which led to a batch-effect correction. Compared with controls, multiple sclerosis patients had significantly lower normalized Chao1 diversity, a finding suggesting substantial peripheral T-cell clonal expansion. Significantly higher frequencies in patients than in controls were found for roughly 5 TRBV segments, including TRBV5-6, TRBV5-1 and TRBV20-1. The multiple sclerosis patient group was slightly younger than the control group.

Library construction relied on PCR. Sequenced on an Illumina HiSeq 2500. To reduce PCR and sequencing biases, unique molecular identifiers were incorporated into the TCR beta cDNA libraries. Approximately 500,000 cDNA molecules were obtained for every 1 to 10 million input T cells, so each molecule roughly corresponded to one T cell. The patient libraries were prepared and sequenced using the same protocol as the earlier healthy control dataset. Within a given batch, samples were prepared together, multiplexed and sequenced on the same HiSeq lane. Under the source paper's analysis protocol: MIGEC was used to process the raw barcoded reads, and molecular identifier groups with only a single read were discarded before consensus assembly and CDR3 extraction. VDJtools was used for post-analysis of the clonotype tables, with diversity normalized by down-sampling every dataset to the smallest sample size. To correct batch-related cross-sample contamination, repertoire overlap clustering matched CDR3 amino acid sequences but not nucleotide sequences. The public reads were quality trimmed at Q25 with fastp and then assembled into clones with MiXCR by TCRdb, keeping productive beta chains. When rows share a CDR3 protein, they turn into one entry using the most common DNA and genes. These V and J calls rely on TCRdb rather than the paper's analysis. Recorded for this sample are 650,000 to 850,000 distinct CDR3 sequences; approximately 53% of them occurred a single time. In total, the top ten clones hold approximately 4.5% of the sample.

This TCR was recovered from a girl under 18 with multiple sclerosis. The sample taken for sequencing was blood. The chain joins TRBV7-2 to TRBJ2-1; TRBD1 is a possible D gene, resting on 7 matching bases. The nucleotide sequence reads TGTGCCAGCAGCCATGACAGGGCCGAGGCGGGGAATGAGCAGTTCTTC. Its protein reads: CASSHDRAEAGNEQFF.